This T cell receptor (beta chain) is from a study of blood T cell repertoires in COVID-19. Study-level information: The United States, Italy and Spain supplied acute and convalescent COVID-19 samples. Nucleic acid was either cDNA or gDNA, and it came from T cells, B-cell-depleted T cells, or PBMCs.

A single count supports this clone. Original analysis: Reference gene primers were amplified, and this amplification served to estimate nucleated cell counts. Profiling relied on immunoSEQ multiplex PCR, and the TCRdb table lists in-frame clones only, not all of them. The V and J calls and clone size come from that table; D and trimming were worked out from the DNA. The table shows 400,000 to 450,000 clones, with about 91% occurring only once. V was trimmed by 3 bases and J by 5 bases, leaving 13 bases between them. The CDR3 spans 14 residues. Germline values: CDR1 ENHRY, CDR2 SYGVKD. V usage is TRBV10-3 and J usage is TRBJ1-1, with D possibly TRBD1 on 5 matching bases. This clonotype was sampled from a woman between 45 and 60 years old with COVID-19, enrolled during active disease. Sequenced input: peripheral blood. For the CDR3, the DNA is TGTGCCATCAGTGAAATCGGGGGTCGGACTGAAGCTTTCTTT. It codes for CAISEIGGRTEAFF.